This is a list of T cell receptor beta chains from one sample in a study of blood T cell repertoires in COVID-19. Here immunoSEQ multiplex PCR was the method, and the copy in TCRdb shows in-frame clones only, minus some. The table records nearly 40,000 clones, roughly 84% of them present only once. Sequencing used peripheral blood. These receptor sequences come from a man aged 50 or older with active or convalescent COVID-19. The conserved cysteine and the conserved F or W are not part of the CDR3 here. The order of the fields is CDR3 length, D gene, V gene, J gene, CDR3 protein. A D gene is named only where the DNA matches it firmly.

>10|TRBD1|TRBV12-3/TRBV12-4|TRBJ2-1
ASSMDRARQF
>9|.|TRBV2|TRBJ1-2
ASREGYGYT
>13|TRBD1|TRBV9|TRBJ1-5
ASSVGGQGNQPQH
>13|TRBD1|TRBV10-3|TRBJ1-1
AISESRGVNTEAF
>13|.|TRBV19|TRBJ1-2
ASSPSKGGDYGYT
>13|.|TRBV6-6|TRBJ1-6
ASKTSGGNNSPLH
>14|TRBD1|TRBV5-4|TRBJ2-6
ASGGQGAMGANVLT
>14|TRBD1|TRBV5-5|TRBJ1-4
ASSSGQGGIDEKLF
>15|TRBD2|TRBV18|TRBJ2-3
ASSPLGLAGRTDTQY
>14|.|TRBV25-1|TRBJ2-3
ASSVLQGLGTDTQY
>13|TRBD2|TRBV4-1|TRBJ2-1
ASSQMSGGRNEQF
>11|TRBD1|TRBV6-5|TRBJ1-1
ASSSRQGLEAF
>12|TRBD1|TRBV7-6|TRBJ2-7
ASSLSAGGREQY